The following is a T cell receptor (beta chain) sequence with its context. CDR3 length equals 14 residues. CDR1 is MNHEY and CDR2 is SMNVEV in the germline V gene (reference sequence). The data belong to a study of blood T cells in healthy people across ages. It was with a sample-barcoded 5' primer and a J-beta primer mix that a second PCR of roughly 7 to 12 cycles was run. Each CDR3 protein is one row after TCRdb ran MiXCR on the 5' RACE reads. The sample lists under 750,000 distinct CDR3 sequences; more than 45% were seen once. The sequencing sample was made of blood. The chain joins TRBV27 to TRBJ2-5; D gene unclear. Gene TRBJ2-7 matches the end of the DNA better, so the J call may be wrong. The receptor was derived from a man aged 80 or over in good health. This chain's CDR3 is CASSLGRIQGEQYF. CDR3 sequence (DNA): TGTGCCAGCAGTTTAGGAAGAATACAAGGCGAGCAGTACTTC.